The 16 T cell receptor beta chains below all came from one sample that was sequenced in a study of cytomegalovirus exposure and HLA in healthy donors. Both 60 Vbeta primers and 13 Jbeta primers went into the PCR. Data came from immunoSEQ multiplex PCR; TCRdb stores just in-frame clones and leaves some out. This sample's table has about 70,000 clones. The specimen was PBMCs. These receptors originate from a female donor in good health and CMV-seropositive.

The V call is TRBV7-6, the J call TRBJ2-3; 10 bases match TRBD2. V lost 1 base to trimming and J lost 2 bases; unmatched junction nucleotides: 6. CDR1 is SGHVS, CDR2 FNYEAQ, per germline. CDR3 length: 17 residues. The CDR3 sequence is CASSLGVSGGYTDTQYF. CDR3 DNA: TGTGCCAGCAGCTTAGGCGTTAGCGGGGGGTACACAGATACGCAGTATTTT.

J is TRBJ2-1 and V is TRBV28; TRBD2 matches 15 bases. V was pared by 7 bases and J by 6 bases, with 10 bases of the junction left unmatched. Germline CDR1 MDHEN, CDR2 SYDVKM. The CDR3 sequence is 17 residues long. The DNA for the CDR3 is TGTGCCAGCACCCGAGGACTAGCGGGAGGGACTTTCAATGAGCAGTTCTTC. It translates to CASTRGLAGGTFNEQFF.

The chain uses TRBV13 and TRBJ1-5, with 8 bases lining up with TRBD1. CDR1 and CDR2 from the germline V gene are PRHDT and FYEKMQ (reference sequence). The CDR3 extends over 17 amino acids. The trim removed 5 bases at V and 1 base at J, leaving 10 bases unmatched. Here the CDR3 reads CASSDRTGRMSNQPQHF. As DNA, the CDR3 is TGTGCCAGCAGCGATAGGACAGGGAGAATGAGCAATCAGCCCCAGCATTTT.

This chain joins TRBV28 and TRBJ1-2, with 10 nucleotides matching TRBD1. The germline V gene encodes CDR1 MDHEN and CDR2 SYDVKM. This CDR3 is built from 16 residues. J was trimmed by 1 base and V by 10 bases; bases with no gene match: 12. CDR3 sequence (DNA): TGTGCCACTGGGGGGGACAGGGGCCGAGGTAACTATGGCTACACCTTC. Translation gives CATGGDRGRGNYGYTF.

The rearrangement joins TRBV6-5 to TRBJ1-2; 9 nucleotides align to TRBD1. The CDR3 has 14 residues. V was clipped by 8 bases and J by 4 bases; unmatched bases: 8. CDR1 is MNHEY and CDR2 is SVGAGI in the germline V gene. CDR3 in amino acids: CASARTGALYGYTF. In DNA form, the CDR3 reads TGTGCCAGCGCTAGGACAGGGGCCCTCTATGGCTACACCTTC.

The V call is TRBV5-4, the J call TRBJ2-2; D possibly corresponds to TRBD2 (5 bases). CDR1 is SGHNT, CDR2 YYREEE, per germline (reference sequence). The CDR3 contains 15 residues. The V gene lost 2 bases and the J gene lost 0 bases, with 8 bases spanning the gap. DNA for the CDR3: TGTGCCAGCAGCTTCCCCGGGACGAACACCGGGGAGCTGTTTTTT. Protein product: CASSFPGTNTGELFF.

This chain joins TRBV27 and TRBJ2-2; D is perhaps TRBD2 (6 bases). Germline V CDR1 and CDR2: MNHEY, SMNVEV (reference sequence). There are 14 residues in the CDR3. Trimming pared 8 bases from V and 5 bases from J, leaving 15 bases between. The CDR3 coding sequence is TGTGCCAGCGGTGGGGGGAGGTGGACCGGGGAGCTGTTTTTT. Translation: CASGGGRWTGELFF.

This chain uses TRBV6-5 with TRBJ1-2; 10 positions match TRBD1. The germline V gene encodes CDR1 MNHEY and CDR2 SVGAGI. V was clipped by 7 bases and J by 2 bases; unmatched bases: 7. CDR3 length: 15 residues. For the CDR3, the DNA is TGTGCCAGCACCAACCCGGGACAGGGGAACTATGGCTACACCTTC. As protein: CASTNPGQGNYGYTF.

This chain's CDR3 is CASSRTGEASGNTIYF. The CDR3 DNA sequence: TGCGCCAGCAGCAGGACAGGAGAAGCCTCTGGAAACACCATATATTTT. The chain couples TRBV4-3 to TRBJ1-3, with 7 bases matching TRBD1. The J segment lost 0 bases and the V segment lost 5 bases, leaving 7 bases of the junction unmatched. CDR1 is LGHNA, CDR2 YSLEER, per germline. The CDR3 runs to 16 residues.

V is TRBV5-1 and J is TRBJ2-7; no firm D call. V was trimmed by 0 bases and J by 2 bases, leaving 6 bases between them. The CDR3 totals 13 residues. CDR1 is SGHRS and CDR2 is YFSETQ in the germline V gene. The CDR3 protein is CASSLEEPYEQYF. CDR3 bases: TGCGCCAGCAGCTTGGAGGAGCCCTACGAGCAGTACTTC.

The chain employs TRBV5-6 and TRBJ1-5; D gene uncertain. Deletions cut 4 bases from V and 0 bases from J, with 11 bases between. Germline V gene sequence: CDR1 SGHDT, CDR2 YYEEEE. The CDR3 is made up of 15 amino acids. The CDR3 DNA sequence: TGTGCCAGCAGCCCCAGCAGGAATAGCAATCAGCCCCAGCATTTT. Translating it yields CASSPSRNSNQPQHF.

This chain connects TRBV5-1 to TRBJ1-2; possibly TRBD1 for D (5 bases). V was pared by 4 bases and J by 3 bases, with 19 bases between. The CDR3 totals 16 residues. The germline CDR1 and CDR2 sequences are SGHRS and YFSETQ. CDR3 DNA: TGCGCCAGCAGCCCGGAGGGGTCTGGGTGGGACTATGGCTACACCTTC. Protein: CASSPEGSGWDYGYTF.

The V and J genes are TRBV11-1 and TRBJ2-2, with D possibly being TRBD1 (8 bases). The CDR3 spans 15 residues. Trimming removed 5 bases at V and 5 bases at J, with 15 bases between. Germline CDR1 is SGHAT and CDR2 is FQDESV (reference sequence). In DNA, the CDR3 is TGTGCCAGCAGCCCCGGACAGGGAGGGACCGGGGAGCTGTTTTTT. This gives the protein CASSPGQGGTGELFF.

The gene calls are TRBV25-1 and TRBJ1-2; D remains ambiguous. The V and J ends lost 4 bases and 4 bases respectively, with 16 bases between them. The V gene's germline CDR1 is MGHDK and CDR2 SYGVNS. This CDR3 region has 15 residues. The CDR3 spells CASSAGWFPRYGYTF. CDR3 DNA sequence: TGTGCCAGCAGTGCGGGGTGGTTTCCGCGCTATGGCTACACCTTC.

The CDR3 DNA follows: TGCGCCAGCAGCCTCCGGGACAGGAACACCGGGGAGCTGTTTTTT. Its protein is CASSLRDRNTGELFF. The chain joins TRBV4-3 to TRBJ2-2; 7 bases fit TRBD1. The CDR3 spans 15 residues. J gave up 1 base and V 4 bases, and 3 bases lay outside the gene matches. Germline V CDR1 and CDR2: LGHNA, YSLEER.

The chain has TRBV6-4 and TRBJ2-1; 7 bases are a match to TRBD2. Unmatched junction bases numbered 3, after V lost 0 bases and J lost 1 base. The CDR3 is made up of 16 amino acids. CDR1 MRHNA and CDR2 SNTAGT come from the germline V gene. The CDR3 nucleotides read TGTGCCAGCAGTGACTCCCCTAGCGGATCCTACAATGAGCAGTTCTTC. It encodes CASSDSPSGSYNEQFF.